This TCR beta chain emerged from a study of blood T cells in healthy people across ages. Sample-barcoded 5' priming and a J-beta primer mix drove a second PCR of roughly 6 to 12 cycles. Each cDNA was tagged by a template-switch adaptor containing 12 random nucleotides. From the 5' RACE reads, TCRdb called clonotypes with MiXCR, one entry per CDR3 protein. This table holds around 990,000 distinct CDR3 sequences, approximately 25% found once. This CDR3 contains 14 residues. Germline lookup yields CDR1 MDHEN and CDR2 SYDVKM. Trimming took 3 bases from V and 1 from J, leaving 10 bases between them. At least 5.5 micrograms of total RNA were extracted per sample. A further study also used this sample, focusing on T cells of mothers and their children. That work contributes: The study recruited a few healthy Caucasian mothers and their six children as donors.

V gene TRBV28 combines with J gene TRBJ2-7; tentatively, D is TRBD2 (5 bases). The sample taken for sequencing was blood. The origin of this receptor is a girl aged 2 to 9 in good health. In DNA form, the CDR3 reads TGTGCCAGCAGTTTGGGCGGGTGGTCCTACGAGCAGTACTTC. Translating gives CASSLGGWSYEQYF. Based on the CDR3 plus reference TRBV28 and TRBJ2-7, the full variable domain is DVKVTQSSRYLVKRTGEKVFLECVQDMDHENMFWYRQDPGLGLRLIYFSYDVKMKEKGDIPEGYSVSREKKERFSLILESASTNQTSMYLCASSLGGWSYEQYFGPGTRLTVT.